The clone carrying this T cell receptor beta chain has only one observation. Primers for the PCR totalled 60 Vbeta and 13 Jbeta. Data came from immunoSEQ multiplex PCR; TCRdb stores just in-frame clones and leaves some out. Here the sample spans approximately 89,000 clones, less than 75% being singletons. The data stem from a study of cytomegalovirus exposure and HLA in healthy donors. The V and J ends lost 7 bases and 12 bases respectively, with 16 bases between them. The CDR3 spans 12 residues. CDR1 is SNHLY and CDR2 is FYNNEI in the germline V gene. The receptor's source is a woman aged 25 to 45 in good health and CMV-seropositive. The chain is built from TRBV2 and TRBJ2-4, with D perhaps matching TRBD1 (5 bases). The sequenced sample was PBMCs. The CDR3 nucleotides are TGTGCCAGCACCAGAACGAGGCAGGGTCAGTACTTC. Encoded protein: CASTRTRQGQYF.